This T cell receptor (beta chain) was recovered during a study of blood T cell repertoires in COVID-19. On the study more broadly: Whether acute or convalescent, the COVID-19 samples came from the United States, Italy and Spain. Sources were T cells, B-cell-depleted T cells, or PBMCs; the material itself was cDNA or gDNA.

The CDR3 has 13 amino acids. The V gene's germline CDR1 is MGHRA and CDR2 YSYEKL. Trimming left V 1 base short and J 3 bases short, with 7 bases between. This clone was seen only a few times. Study processing details: Amplification from reference gene primers served as the basis for estimated nucleated cell counts. Sequenced by immunoSEQ multiplex PCR; TCRdb stores in-frame clones only, minus some. The V and J calls and clone size are taken from that table; D and trimming were inferred from the DNA. The table lists approximately 89,000 clones, roughly 80% of them singletons. The receptor comes from a woman in her 70s with active or convalescent COVID-19. The V call is TRBV4-1, the J call TRBJ2-7, with a possible D match to TRBD1 (5 bases). Input material: peripheral blood. The DNA of the CDR3 is TGCGCCAGCAGCCAAGGACAGTACTACGAGCAGTACTTC. Amino acid sequence: CASSQGQYYEQYF.